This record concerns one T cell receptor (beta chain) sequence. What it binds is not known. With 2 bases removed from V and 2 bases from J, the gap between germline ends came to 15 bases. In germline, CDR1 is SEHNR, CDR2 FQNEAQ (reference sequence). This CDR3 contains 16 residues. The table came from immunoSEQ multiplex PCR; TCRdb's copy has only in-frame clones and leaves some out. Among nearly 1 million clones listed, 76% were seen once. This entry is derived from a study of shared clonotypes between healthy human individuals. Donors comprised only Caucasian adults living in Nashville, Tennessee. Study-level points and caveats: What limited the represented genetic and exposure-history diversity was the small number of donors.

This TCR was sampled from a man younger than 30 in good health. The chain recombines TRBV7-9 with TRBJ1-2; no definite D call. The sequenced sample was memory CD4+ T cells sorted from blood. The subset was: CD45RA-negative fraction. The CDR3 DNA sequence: TGTGCCAGCAGCTTATCGTTGGCCCTAGCAAACTATGGCTACACCTTC. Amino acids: CASSLSLALANYGYTF.